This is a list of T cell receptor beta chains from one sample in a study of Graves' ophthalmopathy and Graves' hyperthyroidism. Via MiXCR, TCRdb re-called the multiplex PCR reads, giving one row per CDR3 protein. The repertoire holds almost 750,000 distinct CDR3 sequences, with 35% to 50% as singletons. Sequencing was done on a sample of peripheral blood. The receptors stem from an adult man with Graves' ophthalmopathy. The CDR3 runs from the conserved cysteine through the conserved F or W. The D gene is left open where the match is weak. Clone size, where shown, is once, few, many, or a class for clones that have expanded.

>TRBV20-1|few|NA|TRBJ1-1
CSASDGTLDRGTEAFF
TGCAGTGCTAGCGACGGGACACTTGATCGGGGCACTGAAGCTTTCTTT
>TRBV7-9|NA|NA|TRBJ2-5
CASSLGERSLVKETQYF
TGTGCCAGCAGCTTAGGAGAGCGGAGCCTGGTCAAAGAGACCCAGTACTTC
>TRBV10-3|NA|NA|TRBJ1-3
CASSFPRGRVGGNTIYF
TGTGCCAGCAGTTTTCCCCGAGGCAGGGTCGGCGGAAACACCATATATTTT
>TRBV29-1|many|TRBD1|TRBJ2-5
CSVRDRAGETQYF
TGCAGCGTTCGGGACAGGGCTGGGGAGACCCAGTACTTC
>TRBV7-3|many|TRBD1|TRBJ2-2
CASSLRGLDGELFF
TGTGCCAGCAGCTTGAGGGGGCTGGACGGGGAGCTGTTTTTT
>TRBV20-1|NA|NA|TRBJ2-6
CSARDPGTGFSGANVLTF
TGCAGTGCTAGAGATCCAGGGACCGGATTCTCTGGGGCCAACGTCCTGACTTTC
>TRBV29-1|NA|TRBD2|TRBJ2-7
CSVANGLAGVFYEQYF
TGCAGCGTTGCTAACGGACTAGCGGGGGTTTTCTACGAGCAGTACTTC
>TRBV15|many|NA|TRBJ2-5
CATSRDPGVQETQYF
TGTGCCACCAGCAGAGATCCAGGGGTGCAAGAGACCCAGTACTTC
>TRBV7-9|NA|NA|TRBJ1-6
CASSLKTATISPLHF
TGTGCCAGCAGCTTAAAGACAGCGACAATTTCACCCCTCCACTTT
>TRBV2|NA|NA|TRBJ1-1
CASSSSLWAFF
TGTGCCAGCAGTTCGTCCCTGTGGGCTTTCTTT
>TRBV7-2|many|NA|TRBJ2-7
CASSFGLPREQYF
TGTGCCAGCAGCTTCGGTTTACCGCGCGAGCAGTACTTC
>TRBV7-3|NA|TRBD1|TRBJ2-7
CAISLSPGQANEQYF
TGTGCCATCAGCCTATCCCCGGGACAGGCTAACGAGCAGTACTTC
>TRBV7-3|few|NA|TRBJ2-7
CASSPEAAAYYEQYF
TGTGCCAGCAGCCCCGAGGCGGCGGCTTACTACGAGCAGTACTTC
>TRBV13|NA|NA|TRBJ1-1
CASSAGTLANTEAFF
TGTGCCAGCAGCGCCGGGACACTGGCGAACACTGAAGCTTTCTTT
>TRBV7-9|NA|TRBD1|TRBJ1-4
CASSQERTGATNEKLFF
TGTGCCAGCAGCCAAGAGAGGACAGGGGCAACTAATGAAAAACTGTTTTTT
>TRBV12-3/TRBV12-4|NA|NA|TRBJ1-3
CASSTDGSSGNTIYF
TGTGCCAGCAGTACGGACGGAAGCTCTGGAAACACCATATATTTT
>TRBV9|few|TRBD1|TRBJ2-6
CASSTTGAGANVLTF
TGTGCCAGCAGCACGACAGGGGCTGGGGCCAACGTCCTGACTTTC
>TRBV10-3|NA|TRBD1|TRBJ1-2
CAISEGTGLIF
TGTGCCATCAGCGAAGGGACAGGACTTATCTTC
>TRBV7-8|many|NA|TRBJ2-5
CASSFGTERGYKYF
TGTGCCAGCAGCTTCGGAACGGAGCGTGGTTATAAGTACTTC
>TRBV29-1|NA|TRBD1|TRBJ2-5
CSVGGTGNGETQYF
TGCAGCGTGGGGGGGACAGGGAATGGGGAGACCCAGTACTTC
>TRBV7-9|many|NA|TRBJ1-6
CASSLVGQANSPLHF
TGTGCCAGCAGCTTAGTTGGCCAGGCCAATTCACCCCTCCACTTT
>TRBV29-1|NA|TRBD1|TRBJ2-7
CSVGGQGLSYEQYF
TGCAGCGTTGGCGGACAGGGGCTATCCTACGAGCAGTACTTC
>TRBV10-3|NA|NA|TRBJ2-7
CASSGDGVVYEQYF
TGTGCCAGCAGTGGGGATGGAGTCGTCTACGAGCAGTACTTC
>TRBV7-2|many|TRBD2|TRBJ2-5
CASRPGLASETQYF
TGTGCCAGCAGGCCGGGACTAGCGTCAGAGACCCAGTACTTC
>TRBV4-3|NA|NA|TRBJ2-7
CASSLDRRTYEQYF
TGCGCCAGCAGCCTGGACAGACGGACCTACGAGCAGTACTTC
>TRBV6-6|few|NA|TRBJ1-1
CASSYAGMNTEAFF
TGTGCCAGCAGTTACGCGGGGATGAACACTGAAGCTTTCTTT
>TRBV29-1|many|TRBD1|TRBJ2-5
CSITPGGYHQETQYF
TGCAGCATCACGCCAGGGGGCTATCACCAAGAGACCCAGTACTTC
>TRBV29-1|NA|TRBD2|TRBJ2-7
CSVEGTSGTGDEQYF
TGCAGCGTTGAAGGGACTAGCGGGACCGGGGACGAGCAGTACTTC
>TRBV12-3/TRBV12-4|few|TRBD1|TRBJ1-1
CASSSTGDSEAFF
TGTGCCAGCAGTTCAACAGGGGATAGTGAAGCTTTCTTT
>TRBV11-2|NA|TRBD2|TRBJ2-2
CASSAGGVSTGELFF
TGTGCCAGCTCCGCGGGAGGTGTTAGCACCGGGGAGCTGTTTTTT
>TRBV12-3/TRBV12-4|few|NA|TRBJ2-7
CASSFAGTHYYEQYF
TGTGCCAGCAGTTTTGCAGGGACGCATTACTACGAGCAGTACTTC
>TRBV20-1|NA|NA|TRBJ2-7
CSEGRIYEQYF
TGCAGTGAAGGGAGAATCTACGAGCAGTACTTC
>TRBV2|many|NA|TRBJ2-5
CASSERGRETQYF
TGTGCCAGCAGTGAACGGGGGCGGGAGACCCAGTACTTC
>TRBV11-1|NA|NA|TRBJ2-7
CASSSQDLRGYTEQYF
TGTGCCAGCAGCTCACAGGACCTGCGGGGCTACACCGAGCAGTACTTC
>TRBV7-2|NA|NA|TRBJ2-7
CASSSVGGDFSYEQYF
TGTGCCAGCAGCTCCGTAGGGGGGGATTTTTCCTACGAGCAGTACTTC
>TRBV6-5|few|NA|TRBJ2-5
CASSYSRRETQYF
TGTGCCAGCAGTTACAGCCGTCGGGAGACCCAGTACTTC
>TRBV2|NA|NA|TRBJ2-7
CASVPDSAYEQYF
TGTGCCAGCGTCCCAGACAGCGCCTACGAGCAGTACTTC
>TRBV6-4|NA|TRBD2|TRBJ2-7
CASSDWGLAGGTYGQYF
TGTGCCAGCAGTGACTGGGGACTAGCGGGAGGGACCTACGGGCAGTACTTC
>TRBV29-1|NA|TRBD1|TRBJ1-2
CSVGTGVNYGYTF
TGCAGCGTCGGGACAGGGGTTAACTATGGCTACACCTTC
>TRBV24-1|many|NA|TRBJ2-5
CATSDLGGSGETQYF
TGTGCCACCAGTGATTTGGGGGGGAGTGGAGAGACCCAGTACTTC
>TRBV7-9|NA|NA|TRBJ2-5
CASSTWGTQYF
TGTGCCAGCAGCACTTGGGGGACCCAGTACTTC
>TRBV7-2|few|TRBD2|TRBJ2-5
CASSPFLAGQETQYF
TGTGCCAGCAGCCCGTTCCTAGCGGGCCAAGAGACCCAGTACTTC
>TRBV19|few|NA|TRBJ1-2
CASSIKSGNNYGYTF
TGTGCCAGTAGTATTAAATCAGGCAACAACTATGGCTACACCTTC
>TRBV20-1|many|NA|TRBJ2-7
CSARGDYEQYF
TGCAGTGCTAGAGGCGACTACGAGCAGTACTTC
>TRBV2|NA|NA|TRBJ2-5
CASREAEEAQYF
TGTGCCAGCAGGGAAGCGGAAGAGGCCCAGTACTTC
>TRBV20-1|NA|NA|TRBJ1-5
CSARDLRSGVESQPQHF
TGCAGTGCTAGAGATCTCAGATCAGGGGTCGAGTCTCAGCCCCAGCATTTT
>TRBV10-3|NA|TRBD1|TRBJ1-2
CASSFQGAYYGYTF
TGTGCCAGCAGTTTTCAGGGGGCATACTATGGCTACACCTTC
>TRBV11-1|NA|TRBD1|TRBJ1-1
CASSPTGAKNTEAFF
TGTGCCAGCAGCCCAACAGGGGCGAAAAACACTGAAGCTTTCTTT
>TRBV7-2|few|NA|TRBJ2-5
CASSLGNARKTQYF
TGTGCCAGCAGCTTAGGAAACGCTCGGAAGACCCAGTACTTC
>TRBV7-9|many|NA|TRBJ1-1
CASSRYRESGTEAFF
TGTGCCAGCAGCCGGTACAGGGAGTCGGGCACTGAAGCTTTCTTT
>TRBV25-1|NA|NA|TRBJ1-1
CASSLWAAKNTEAFF
TGTGCCAGCAGTTTATGGGCAGCAAAGAACACTGAAGCTTTCTTT
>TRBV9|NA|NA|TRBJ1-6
CASSLEQSSYNSPLHF
TGTGCCAGCAGTTTAGAGCAGAGTTCCTATAATTCACCCCTCCACTTT